This note documents a single T cell receptor (beta chain) sequence. The data were taken from a study of CD8 T cells in Susac syndrome. Blood CD8+ and CD4+ T cells underwent high-throughput TCR beta sequencing. All included Susac syndrome patients satisfied recently defined diagnostic criteria for definite or probable disease. TEMRA cells were enriched by FACS, and CD4+ and CD8+ T cells were negatively isolated. An input of about 0.5 to 1 ug of RNA was subjected to reverse transcription using random hexamers. One entry per CDR3 protein results from TCRdb running MiXCR on the immunoSEQ multiplex PCR reads. The table records about 180,000 distinct CDR3 sequences, roughly 94% of them present only once. This TCR was recovered from a human donor with Susac syndrome. Sequencing was performed on CD4+ T cells from PBMCs.

The CDR3 sequence: CATSDAGTASSTDTQYF. The CDR3 bases are TGTGCCACCAGTGACGCCGGGACAGCCTCTAGCACAGATACGCAGTATTTT. The chain carries TRBV24-1 and TRBJ2-3; 7 bases fit TRBD1. Trimming removed 4 bases from V and 0 bases from J; junction bases left unmatched: 9. The CDR3 has 17 amino acids. Looked up from germline, CDR1 is KGHDR and CDR2 is SFDVKD.